This TCR beta chain was identified during a study of blood T cell repertoires in COVID-19. TCRdb keeps only in-frame clones here, not all; method: immunoSEQ multiplex PCR. The top ten clones hold about a tenth of a sample with under 80,000 clones, around 80% of them seen once. V dropped 2 bases and J dropped 9 bases, with 14 bases sitting between them. There are 15 residues in the CDR3. Germline lookup yields CDR1 MNHEY and CDR2 SMNVEV (reference sequence). J is TRBJ1-6 and V is TRBV27; D is possibly TRBD1 (5 bases). Specimen: peripheral blood. The sequence derives from a human donor in a cohort sampled during active COVID-19. CDR3 loop: CASSLDGAGGSPLHF. CDR3 bases: TGTGCCAGCAGTTTAGATGGGGCCGGCGGTTCACCCCTCCACTTT.